This section outlines one T cell receptor beta chain sequence together with its context. This sample is part of a study of blood T cell repertoires in COVID-19. Across the whole study: Acute and convalescent COVID-19 specimens originated in the United States, Italy and Spain. The analysed material was cDNA or gDNA that came from T cells, B-cell-depleted T cells, or PBMCs.

Original handling: By means of reference gene primer amplification, nucleated cell counts were estimated. Assay used: immunoSEQ multiplex PCR; TCRdb lists only in-frame clones, some missing. Clone size and the V and J calls come from that table; the DNA yielded D and trimming. Of more than 200,000 clones listed, approximately 82% are singletons. The germline gives CDR1 MNHEY, CDR2 SVGAGI. With 2 bases removed from V and 2 bases from J, the gap between germline ends came to 13 bases. The CDR3 sequence is 16 residues long. The receptor was derived from a woman between 50 and 59 years old with acute or convalescent COVID-19. J is TRBJ1-5 and V is TRBV6-5; perhaps TRBD1 as D (6 bases). What was sequenced was peripheral blood. CDR3 residues: CASSYEGPGGNQPQHF. The CDR3 DNA follows: TGTGCCAGCAGTTACGAGGGGCCAGGGGGCAATCAGCCCCAGCATTTT.